One sample yielded the 22 T cell receptor beta chains listed below, sequenced in a study of cytomegalovirus exposure and HLA in healthy donors. Amplification used 60 Vbeta primers and 13 Jbeta primers. TCRdb's copy holds only in-frame clones and misses some; the assay was immunoSEQ multiplex PCR. The table has over 110,000 clones, 79% seen once; the top ten hold about 1%. The sample was PBMCs. The receptors come from a man between 18 and 35 years old in good health and CMV-seronegative.

The rearrangement uses TRBV27 and TRBJ1-1; tentatively, D is TRBD1 (5 bases). The CDR3 runs 12 residues. Germline CDR1 is MNHEY and CDR2 is SMNVEV (reference sequence). Trimming left V 3 bases short and J 6 bases short, with 8 bases between. For the CDR3, the DNA is TGTGCCAGCAGTTTCCGGGACTCTGAAGCTTTCTTT. Its translation is CASSFRDSEAFF.

This clone has just one count. The J gene is TRBJ2-7, the V gene TRBV5-6; possibly TRBD1 for D (5 bases). The V and J ends lost 0 bases and 2 bases respectively, with 9 bases between them. CDR1 is SGHDT, CDR2 YYEEEE, per germline. The CDR3 runs to 14 residues. The chain's CDR3 is CASSLGQFTYEQYF. In DNA, the CDR3 is TGTGCCAGCAGCTTGGGACAGTTCACCTACGAGCAGTACTTC.

V and J are TRBV19 and TRBJ1-6; TRBD1 might be the D (5 bases). Looked up from germline, CDR1 is LNHDA and CDR2 is SQIVND (reference sequence). Trimming took off 1 base at V and 8 bases at J, with 12 bases between the two ends. This CDR3 is built from 15 residues. Here the CDR3 DNA reads TGTGCCAGTAGTATAGGACCCCCGGGGGATTCACCCCTCCACTTT. It encodes CASSIGPPGDSPLHF.

The chain joins TRBV6-5 to TRBJ2-7; 9 bases match TRBD1. V lost 5 bases to trimming and J lost 3 bases; unmatched junction nucleotides: 5. CDR1 and CDR2 from the germline V gene are MNHEY and SVGAGI. This CDR3 is 14 amino acids long. The chain's CDR3 is CASSATGQGYEQYF. CDR3 nucleotides: TGTGCCAGCAGTGCAACGGGACAGGGCTACGAGCAGTACTTC.

V gene TRBV5-5 combines with J gene TRBJ2-7; 7 bases are shared with TRBD1. The CDR3 totals 13 residues. V trimming: 4 bases; J trimming: 7 bases; junction bases outside the gene matches: 8. Per the germline V gene, CDR1 is SGHKS and CDR2 is YYEKEE (reference sequence). The CDR3 nucleotides are TGTGCCAGCAGCCGGGACAGACTAATAGAGCAGTACTTC. As protein: CASSRDRLIEQYF.

The V call is TRBV5-1, the J call TRBJ2-6; 11 bases match TRBD1. Germline V CDR1 and CDR2: SGHRS, YFSETQ. The CDR3 covers 18 residues. Losses at the gene ends were 0 bases for V and 1 base for J; bases not matched to a gene: 3. CDR3 loop: CASSLAGTGGSGANVLTF. The CDR3 DNA reads as TGCGCCAGCAGCTTGGCCGGGACAGGGGGGTCTGGGGCCAACGTCCTGACTTTC.

The rearrangement uses TRBV7-2 and TRBJ1-1; D may be TRBD1 (6 bases). CDR3 length equals 15 residues. Germline V gene lookup returns CDR1 SGHTA and CDR2 FQGNSA. The V end lost 8 bases, the J end lost 4 bases, and 20 bases lay between the germline ends. CDR3 bases: TGTGCCAGCTACTTAGGTGGGGGCGGGAGCACTGAAGCTTTCTTT. Protein sequence: CASYLGGGGSTEAFF.

This clone has more than one count but fewer than ten. The rearrangement joins TRBV6-6 to TRBJ1-6; 9 nucleotides match TRBD1. The trim removed 7 bases at V and 8 bases at J, leaving 6 bases unmatched. Germline V gene data show CDR1 as MNHNY and CDR2 as SVGAGI (reference sequence). This CDR3 is 14 amino acids long. The DNA of the CDR3 is TGTGCCAGCACCCCTAGGACAGGGGATTCACCCCTCCACTTT. The encoded protein is CASTPRTGDSPLHF.

The CDR3 DNA reads TGTGCCAGCAGTCCCCACAGGGGCTCCTCATACACCTTC. As protein: CASSPHRGSSYTF. This rearrangement joins TRBV27 to TRBJ1-2; 7 bases align to TRBD1. Germline lookup yields CDR1 MNHEY and CDR2 SMNVEV (reference sequence). Losses at the gene ends were 5 bases for V and 11 bases for J; bases not matched to a gene: 11. The CDR3 is 13 residues long.

The chain uses TRBV13 and TRBJ1-2; 7 nucleotides line up with TRBD1. CDR3 size: 13 residues. Trimming at V came to 6 bases and at J to 6 bases, leaving 7 bases not matched to a gene. CDR1 and CDR2 (germline): PRHDT, FYEKMQ (reference sequence). DNA for the CDR3: TGTGCCAGCAGTCTCGACAGGGTCCATGGCTACACCTTC. It encodes CASSLDRVHGYTF.

J is TRBJ2-1 and V is TRBV10-2; D is uncertain. Germline CDR1 reads WSHSY; CDR2 reads SAAADI. The CDR3 is made up of 16 amino acids. Deletions cut 4 bases from V and 6 bases from J, with 19 bases between. CDR3 sequence: CASSVKYPPRSNEQFF. The CDR3, as DNA: TGCGCCAGCAGTGTAAAATATCCCCCAAGGAGCAATGAGCAGTTCTTC.

This rearrangement joins TRBV5-1 to TRBJ1-2; the match to TRBD1 covers 10 bases. This CDR3 has 15 amino acids. The germline CDR1 and CDR2 sequences are SGHRS and YFSETQ. Trimming cost V 4 bases and J 7 bases; bases outside gene matches: 10. The CDR3 DNA reads TGCGCCAGCAGCCAAGTCCCGGGACAGGGGTCTGGCTACACCTTC. It encodes CASSQVPGQGSGYTF. The full variable domain, in which reference TRBV5-1 and TRBJ1-2 provide the parts outside the CDR3, is KAGVTQTPRYLIKTRGQQVTLSCSPISGHRSVSWYQQTPGQGLQFLFEYFSETQRNKGNFPGRFSGRQFSNSRSEMNVSTLELGDSALYLCASSQVPGQGSGYTFGSGTRLTVV.

This clone appeared once. The chain employs TRBV30 and TRBJ2-4; TRBD2 aligns across 8 bases. J was trimmed by 7 bases and V by 2 bases; bases with no gene match: 10. CDR3 length: 15 residues. Germline lookup yields CDR1 GTSNPN and CDR2 SVGIG (reference sequence). The CDR3 loop reads CAWSPRGGVGNIQYF. CDR3 DNA sequence: TGTGCCTGGAGTCCCCGGGGGGGGGTGGGGAACATTCAGTACTTC.

The rearrangement links TRBV6-1 to TRBJ1-6, with a weak D call TRBD1 (6 bases). CDR1 MNHNS and CDR2 SASEGT come from the germline V gene. Trimming cost V 3 bases and J 8 bases, with 11 bases left between them. This CDR3 has 14 residues. CDR3 bases: TGTGCCAGCAGTGACGGGACACCTTATTCACCCCTCCACTTT. It is translated as CASSDGTPYSPLHF.

This clone was recorded once. One junction end does not reproduce the germline sequence, and a read error may be involved. V usage is TRBV7-7 and J usage is TRBJ2-1; 7 bases agree with TRBD1. The germline V gene encodes CDR1 SSHAT and CDR2 FNYEAQ (reference sequence). CDR3 length equals 14 residues. This chain's CDR3 is CASSLPGQFNEQFF. CDR3 sequence (DNA): TGTGCTAGCAGCCTCCCGGGACAGTTCAATGAGCAGTTCTTC.

This sequence joins TRBV7-3 and TRBJ1-1, with D unresolved. The germline V gene has CDR1 SGHTA and CDR2 FQGTGA. Trimming took off 4 bases at V and 3 bases at J, with 9 bases between the two ends. The CDR3 consists of 13 residues. The CDR3 DNA reads TGTGCCAGCAGCTCACAGATGGACACTGAAGCTTTCTTT. Protein: CASSSQMDTEAFF. The full variable domain, with the rest looked up from reference TRBV7-3 and TRBJ1-1, is GAGVSQTPSNKVTEKGKYVELRCDPISGHTALYWYRQSLGQGPEFLIYFQGTGAADDSGLPNDRFFAVRPEGSVSTLKIQRTERGDSAVYLCASSSQMDTEAFFGQGTRLTVV.

In nucleotides, the CDR3 is TGTGCCAGTCAACAGGGGAAAGACACTGAAGCTTTCTTT. Translated: CASQQGKDTEAFF. This chain links TRBV18 with TRBJ1-1; 7 nucleotides align to TRBD1. The trim removed 9 bases at V and 3 bases at J, leaving 7 bases unmatched. This CDR3 contains 13 residues. Germline-derived CDR1 and CDR2 are KGHSH and LQKENI.

The count of this clone is one. J is TRBJ2-3 and V is TRBV11-3, with a weak D call TRBD2 (5 bases). CDR1 and CDR2 from the germline V gene are SGHNT and YENEEA. V lost 3 bases, J lost 1 base, and 8 bases lay in between. The CDR3 contains 14 residues. CDR3 sequence reads: CASSLRARTDTQYF. CDR3 nucleotides: TGTGCCAGCAGCTTGAGGGCCCGCACAGATACGCAGTATTTT.

This clone showed up just once. The V and J genes are TRBV5-1 and TRBJ2-1; D is possibly TRBD2 (5 bases). The germline gives CDR1 SGHRS, CDR2 YFSETQ. The V end lost 4 bases, the J end lost 5 bases, and 10 bases lay between the germline ends. CDR3 length: 13 amino acids. In DNA form, the CDR3 reads TGCGCCAGCAGCGTGATGACTAACAATGAGCAGTTCTTC. Protein: CASSVMTNNEQFF. Full variable domain (missing parts from reference TRBV5-1 and TRBJ2-1): KAGVTQTPRYLIKTRGQQVTLSCSPISGHRSVSWYQQTPGQGLQFLFEYFSETQRNKGNFPGRFSGRQFSNSRSEMNVSTLELGDSALYLCASSVMTNNEQFFGPGTRLTVL.

The rearrangement joins TRBV5-8 to TRBJ1-5; D not resolved. Germline lookup yields CDR1 SGHTS and CDR2 YDEGEE. V dropped 3 bases and J dropped 0 bases, with 7 bases sitting between them. The CDR3 loop spans 14 amino acids. CDR3 nucleotide sequence: TGTGCCAGCAGCTGGGCTTCTAGCAATCAGCCCCAGCATTTT. This sequence encodes CASSWASSNQPQHF.

The chain links TRBV5-6 to TRBJ2-7, with unresolved D. Germline assignment: CDR1 SGHDT and CDR2 YYEEEE. The ends were cut back, 0 bases at V and 4 bases at J, with 11 bases in the middle. This CDR3 is 14 amino acids long. The CDR3 DNA is TGTGCCAGCAGCTTGGTAGCAGCTAATTACGAGCAGTACTTC. It specifies CASSLVAANYEQYF. Complete variable domain (other parts from reference TRBV5-6 and TRBJ2-7): DAGVTQSPTHLIKTRGQQVTLRCSPKSGHDTVSWYQQALGQGPQFIFQYYEEEERQRGNFPDRFSGHQFPNYSSELNVNALLLGDSALYLCASSLVAANYEQYFGPGTRLTVT.

V is TRBV19 and J is TRBJ2-3; 7 nucleotides agree with TRBD1. Unmatched junction bases numbered 5, after V lost 5 bases and J lost 0 bases. The CDR3 covers 15 residues. Germline assignment: CDR1 LNHDA and CDR2 SQIVND (reference sequence). The CDR3 DNA sequence: TGTGCCAGTAGTCCGGGACAGCTAAGCACAGATACGCAGTATTTT. As protein: CASSPGQLSTDTQYF.